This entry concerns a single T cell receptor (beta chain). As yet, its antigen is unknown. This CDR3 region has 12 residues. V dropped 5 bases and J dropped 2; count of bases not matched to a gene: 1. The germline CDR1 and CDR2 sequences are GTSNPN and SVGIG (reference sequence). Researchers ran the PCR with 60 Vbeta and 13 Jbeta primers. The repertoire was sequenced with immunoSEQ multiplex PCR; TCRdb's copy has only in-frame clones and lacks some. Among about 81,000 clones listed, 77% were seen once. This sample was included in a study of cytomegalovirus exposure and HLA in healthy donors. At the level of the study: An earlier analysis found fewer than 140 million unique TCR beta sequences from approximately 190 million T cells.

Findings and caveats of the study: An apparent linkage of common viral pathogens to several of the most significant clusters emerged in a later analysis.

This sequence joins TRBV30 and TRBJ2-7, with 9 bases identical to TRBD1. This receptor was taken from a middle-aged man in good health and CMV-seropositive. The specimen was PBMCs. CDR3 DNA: TGTGCCTGGGGGACAGGGACCTACGAGCAGTACTTC. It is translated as CAWGTGTYEQYF.